The 5 T cell receptor beta chains given below trace back to one sample, sequenced in a study of beta chain features in type 1 diabetes. Points from the study as a whole: There was a moderate but significant shortening of TCRB CDR3s in all four CD4+ subsets of Type 1 diabetes patients.

Antigens of these TCRs are unknown. All of the isolated RNA was reverse transcribed, so expressed TCRB transcripts were sequenced. Here immunoSEQ multiplex PCR was the method, and the copy in TCRdb shows in-frame clones only, minus some. The sample yields 250,000 to 300,000 clones, about 24% seen once. The sample was naive CD4+ T cells from blood. Receptor source: a woman younger than 45 with type 1 diabetes.

The gene calls are TRBV19 and TRBJ1-1; D remains ambiguous. V dropped 3 bases and J dropped 4 bases, with 9 bases sitting between them. This CDR3 has 13 amino acids. The V gene's germline CDR1 is LNHDA and CDR2 SQIVND (reference sequence). CDR3 bases: TGTGCCAGTAGTATCGTGGCGGCCACTGAAGCTTTCTTT. It is translated as CASSIVAATEAFF.

On this clone: This specimen includes other DNA sequences encoding the same CDR3. The genes are TRBV11-2 and TRBJ2-2; 7 nucleotides line up with TRBD1. The CDR3 covers 15 residues. The germline V gene encodes CDR1 SGHAT and CDR2 FQNNGV. V shed 2 bases, J shed 1 base, and the junction held 1 base outside the gene matches. The CDR3 sequence: CASSLRTGNTGELFF. In nucleotides, the CDR3 is TGTGCCAGCAGCTTAAGGACAGGGAACACCGGGGAGCTGTTTTTT.

The chain is built from TRBV7-9 and TRBJ1-4, with TRBD1 as a possible D gene (6 bases). Looked up from germline, CDR1 is SEHNR and CDR2 is FQNEAQ (reference sequence). This CDR3 region has 14 residues. Trimming removed 5 bases at V and 8 bases at J, with 15 bases between. CDR3 in DNA: TGTGCCAGCAGCCTGCGGACAGCGGACGAAAAACTGTTTTTT. Its protein product is CASSLRTADEKLFF.

The chain employs TRBV7-9 and TRBJ2-7; TRBD1 matches at 8 bases. Germline CDR1 reads SEHNR; CDR2 reads FQNEAQ (reference sequence). Trimming took 4 bases from V and 5 from J; bases not matched to a gene: 10. The CDR3 consists of 15 residues. Written as DNA, the CDR3 is TGTGCCAGCAGCTATATGACAGGGGCGAGGGACGAGCAGTACTTC. The encoded protein is CASSYMTGARDEQYF. Based on the CDR3 plus reference TRBV7-9 and TRBJ2-7, the full variable domain is DTGVSQNPRHKITKRGQNVTFRCDPISEHNRLYWYRQTLGQGPEFLTYFQNEAQLEKSRLLSDRFSAERPKGSFSTLEIQRTEQGDSAMYLCASSYMTGARDEQYFGPGTRLTVT.

The rearrangement uses TRBV29-1 and TRBJ2-3, with 10 bases lining up with TRBD1. Losses at the gene ends were 7 bases for V and 6 bases for J; bases not matched to a gene: 7. The germline CDR1 and CDR2 sequences are SQVTM and ANQGSEA. The CDR3 length is 13 residues. CDR3 residues: CSGQGAALDTQYF. The CDR3 coding sequence is TGCAGCGGACAGGGGGCCGCTTTGGATACGCAGTATTTT.